A selection of T cell receptor beta chains follows, all from one sample in a study of blood T cell repertoires in COVID-19. The table came from immunoSEQ multiplex PCR; TCRdb's copy has only in-frame clones and leaves some out. The sample records about 250,000 clones, 87% being singletons. The sample consisted of peripheral blood. The receptors were sampled from a man aged 18 to 29 with active or convalescent COVID-19. The CDR3 runs from the conserved cysteine through the conserved F or W. The order of the fields is clone size, CDR3 length, J gene, D gene, V gene, CDR3 DNA, CDR3 protein. D genes are given only for firm matches. Only some rows state a clone size, as once, few, many or a class for expanded clones.

- 15 TRBJ2-2 - TRBV7-9 TGTGCCAGCAGCTTATCGGGATCTGGGGCCGGGGAGCTGTTTTTT CASSLSGSGAGELFF
once 14 TRBJ2-1 TRBD2 TRBV5-1 TGCGCCAGCAGCTTGGCCGCCAGCGGGAGTGAGCAGTTCTTC CASSLAASGSEQFF
- 18 TRBJ2-1 TRBD2 TRBV11-2 TGTGCCAGCAGCTTAGGAGGTGGGGGACTAGCGGGTCGGAATGAGCAGTTCTTC CASSLGGGGLAGRNEQFF
- 14 TRBJ2-5 - TRBV5-1 TGCGCCAGCAGGTCCGCGGAGGGCGGGGAGACCCAGTACTTC CASRSAEGGETQYF
- 13 TRBJ2-7 - TRBV4-3 TGCGCCAGCAGCCAAGAAATCGGTGGCGAGCAGTACTTC CASSQEIGGEQYF
- 15 TRBJ2-1 - TRBV9 TGTGCCAGCAGCGTAGCGGCAGGGCGAAACAATGAGCAGTTCTTC CASSVAAGRNNEQFF
- 13 TRBJ2-5 - TRBV18 TGTGCCAGCTCCTTTTCCGGCCAAGAGACCCAGTACTTC CASSFSGQETQYF
once 13 TRBJ1-5 - TRBV12-3/TRBV12-4 TGTGCCAGCAGTTTGGTAGGGGGACAGCCCCAGCATTTT CASSLVGGQPQHF
- 14 TRBJ2-3 TRBD2 TRBV30 TGTGCCTTCCGGACTAGCGGGGCCACAGATACGCAGTATTTT CAFRTSGATDTQYF
- 15 TRBJ1-2 - TRBV9 TGTGCCAGCAGCCCCCCGGGGGGGGTTAACTATGGCTACACCTTC CASSPPGGVNYGYTF
- 13 TRBJ1-1 - TRBV7-9 TGTGCCAGCAGCTTATCTGTGAACACTGAAGCTTTCTTT CASSLSVNTEAFF
- 13 TRBJ1-1 - TRBV29-1 TGCAGCGTTGAACAGGGGATGAACACTGAAGCTTTCTTT CSVEQGMNTEAFF
- 17 TRBJ2-2 - TRBV4-2 TGTGCCAGCAGCCAAATCTCCGCGGCGTCGGACACCGGGGAGCTGTTTTTT CASSQISAASDTGELFF
few 13 TRBJ2-7 TRBD2 TRBV10-1 TGCGCCACCCGACTAGCGGGAGACTACGAGCAGTACTTC CATRLAGDYEQYF
- 18 TRBJ2-3 - TRBV18 TGTGCCAGCTCACCACCGCGACTAGGGGAAGGTATACGAGATACGCAGTATTTT CASSPPRLGEGIRDTQYF
- 16 TRBJ2-2 - TRBV6-2/TRBV6-3 TGTGCCAGCAGTTACTCACCCAGGGGTAACACCGGGGAGCTGTTTTTT CASSYSPRGNTGELFF
- 13 TRBJ1-1 TRBD1 TRBV20-1 TGCAGTGCAAGTCGACAGGGGTGGAAGTCGGCTTTCTTT CSASRQGWKSAFF
- 17 TRBJ1-2 - TRBV7-2 TGTGCCAGCAGCTTAGCGCACGCAGACTCCCCTTTCTATGGCTACACCTTC CASSLAHADSPFYGYTF
- 15 TRBJ2-1 TRBD1 TRBV7-2 TGTGCCAGCAGCCCGGGACAGGGAGGACGCAATGAGCAGTTCTTC CASSPGQGGRNEQFF
- 13 TRBJ2-3 - TRBV3-1/TRBV3-2 TGTGCCAGCAGCCAAGTTCGGACAGATACGCAGTATTTT CASSQVRTDTQYF
- 16 TRBJ2-3 TRBD2 TRBV28 TGTGCCACCCACATGGGCGGGAGGCCTCGAGGGGATACGCAGTATTTT CATHMGGRPRGDTQYF
once 12 TRBJ1-5 - TRBV28 TGTGCCAGCAGTATCCCCAGTCAGCCCCAGCATTTT CASSIPSQPQHF
few 15 TRBJ2-1 TRBD1 TRBV19 TGTGCCAGTAGTCTCGGGACAGGGGGATACAATGAGCAGTTCTTC CASSLGTGGYNEQFF
- 13 TRBJ2-3 - TRBV5-4 TGTGCCAGCAGCTTTATGAGCACAGATACGCAGTATTTT CASSFMSTDTQYF
- 14 TRBJ1-6 TRBD1 TRBV27 TGTGCCAGCAGTAACAGGGGGCGTCTATCACCCCTCCACTTT CASSNRGRLSPLHF
- 15 TRBJ1-3 - TRBV30 TGTGCCTGGACGTTCTCGGGTAGCTCTGGAAACACCATATATTTT CAWTFSGSSGNTIYF
- 14 TRBJ1-2 - TRBV6-2/TRBV6-3 TGTGCCAGCAGTTACCAGACAGTTAACTATGGCTACACCTTC CASSYQTVNYGYTF
- 14 TRBJ2-7 TRBD2 TRBV3-1/TRBV3-2 TGTGCCAGCAGCCTGAGCGGGAGGGCCTACGAGCAGTACTTC CASSLSGRAYEQYF
few 15 TRBJ1-1 TRBD1 TRBV7-9 TGTGCCAGCAGCGCCGTCGGACAGGGGAACACTGAAGCTTTCTTT CASSAVGQGNTEAFF
- 13 TRBJ1-3 TRBD1 TRBV2 TGTGCCAGCAATCAACAGGGGGCGAACACCATATATTTT CASNQQGANTIYF
- 15 TRBJ1-1 - TRBV5-1 TGCGCCAGCAGCTTTGGCGGGGGCGCCCCAGCTGAAGCTTTCTTT CASSFGGGAPAEAFF
- 13 TRBJ1-2 - TRBV27 TGTGCCAGCAGCCTAAGCGAAAACTATGGCTACACCTTC CASSLSENYGYTF
- 18 TRBJ2-1 TRBD2 TRBV5-1 TGCGCCAGCAGCTTCCCAGCTAGCGGGAGCACAAGTGGTTATGAGCAGTTCTTC CASSFPASGSTSGYEQFF
- 15 TRBJ2-2 TRBD2 TRBV5-4 TGTGCCAGCAGACCCGGGGGGGCGAACACCGGGGAGCTGTTTTTT CASRPGGANTGELFF
- 15 TRBJ1-2 - TRBV4-3 TGCGCCAGCAGCCAAGATTTGGGGCTGGGGGGTGGCTACACCTTC CASSQDLGLGGGYTF
- 13 TRBJ2-5 TRBD1 TRBV11-3 TGTGCCAGCAGCCCGGACAGGGGGCAGACCCAGTACTTC CASSPDRGQTQYF
- 15 TRBJ1-4 - TRBV2 TGTGCCAGCAGTCAGACGGACAGTTGGGATGAAAAACTGTTTTTT CASSQTDSWDEKLFF
- 14 TRBJ1-2 - TRBV15 TGTGCCACCAGCATCGAAACAGGGAACTATGGCTACACCTTC CATSIETGNYGYTF
- 14 TRBJ2-4 - TRBV5-8 TGTGCCAGCAGCTTTAAGGGGGCCAAAAACATTCAGTACTTC CASSFKGAKNIQYF
many 16 TRBJ1-1 - TRBV6-5 TGTGCCAGCAGTTACACCTCACAGGGAAAGAACACTGAAGCTTTCTTT CASSYTSQGKNTEAFF
few 15 TRBJ1-2 - TRBV3-1/TRBV3-2 TGTGCCAGCAGCCAAGGGTTTGGGACTTACTATGGCTACACCTTC CASSQGFGTYYGYTF
many 15 TRBJ2-7 - TRBV3-1/TRBV3-2 TGTGCCAGCAGCCAAGGCAACAGGGTTACCTACGAGCAGTACTTC CASSQGNRVTYEQYF
- 11 TRBJ2-3 - TRBV12-3/TRBV12-4 TGTGCCAGCAGTTTCGGAGATACGCAGTATTTT CASSFGDTQYF
- 12 TRBJ2-7 - TRBV3-1/TRBV3-2 TGTGCCAGCAGCAGCCGAGTTTCGCCTGTCGGCTTC CASSSRVSPVGF
- 16 TRBJ1-2 TRBD1 TRBV4-3 TGCGCCAGCAGCCAAGATATGGGACAGGGTGTTTATGGCTACACCTTC CASSQDMGQGVYGYTF
- 13 TRBJ1-1 - TRBV27 TGTGCCAGCAGTTTGAACCTGCAGGGGTCAGCTTTCTTT CASSLNLQGSAFF
- 14 TRBJ2-7 - TRBV6-2/TRBV6-3 TGTGCCAGCAGTTACTCCGGGGGAAGCTACGAGCAGTACTTC CASSYSGGSYEQYF
- 15 TRBJ2-1 TRBD2 TRBV7-9 TGTGCCAGCAGCTTATCTAGCGGCTACTACAATGAGCAGTTCTTC CASSLSSGYYNEQFF
- 15 TRBJ2-7 - TRBV10-3 TGTGCCATCAGTGACGATGCGGGATATTCCTACGAGCAGTACTTC CAISDDAGYSYEQYF
- 20 TRBJ2-3 TRBD2 TRBV3-1/TRBV3-2 TGTGCCAGCAGCCAAGTGACTAGCGGGAGCCTAGGGCCACTCACAGATACGCAGTATTTT CASSQVTSGSLGPLTDTQYF
- 14 TRBJ1-5 - TRBV6-6 TGTGCCAGCAGCCGCGGACAGACGAATCAGCCCCAGCATTTT CASSRGQTNQPQHF
- 14 TRBJ2-3 TRBD2 TRBV5-1 TGCGCCAGCAGCTCCGTAGCGGGAGCAGATACGCAGTATTTT CASSSVAGADTQYF
- 17 TRBJ2-7 TRBD2 TRBV15 TGTGCCACCAGCAGAGGGCTAGCGGGTGGTTCCTCCTACGAGCAGTACTTC CATSRGLAGGSSYEQYF
- 13 TRBJ2-7 - TRBV11-1 TGTGCCAGCAGCTTAGGGCCAGGAAGAGAGCAGTACTTC CASSLGPGREQYF
- 13 TRBJ1-2 - TRBV9 TGTGCCAGCAGCGTTGCGGGAGCATATGGCTACACCTTC CASSVAGAYGYTF